This entry describes one T cell receptor (beta chain). The data derive from a study of control samples from healthy donors and cancer patients. Germline CDR1 reads LGHNA; CDR2 reads YSLEER. The CDR3 is 14 amino acids. With 3 bases removed from V and 4 bases from J, the gap between germline ends came to 10 bases. Assay used: immunoSEQ multiplex PCR; TCRdb lists only in-frame clones, some missing. The sample comprises some 220,000 clones, about 93% of which are singletons, and less than 1.6% rests with the top ten. The receptor was derived from a man aged 45-65 years in good health. The chain recombines TRBV4-3 with TRBJ1-3; D is undetermined. Source material: blood. Written as DNA, the CDR3 is TGCGCCAGCAGCCACTCGGGTCCCGGAAACACCATATATTTT. It is translated as CASSHSGPGNTIYF.